This T cell receptor beta chain was captured in a study of long-term antiretroviral therapy in people with HIV. Treatment locations for all participants with HIV were in the United States. The libraries were made with immunoSEQ v3.0 at survey level. Profiling relied on immunoSEQ multiplex PCR, and the TCRdb table lists in-frame clones only, not all of them. The table shows 20,000 to 30,000 clones, with more than 85% occurring only once. There are 15 residues in the CDR3. J gave up 7 bases and V 5 bases, and 12 bases lay outside the gene matches. Per the germline V gene, CDR1 is LGHNT and CDR2 is FRNRAP.

The sequencing here drew on unsorted PBMCs, taken approximately 2.7 years after starting antiretroviral therapy. The sequence was collected from a man between 35 and 55 years old with HIV. V gene TRBV12-5 combines with J gene TRBJ1-2; TRBD1 agrees at 8 bases. The CDR3 DNA sequence: TGTGCTAGTGGTCTGGGACAGGAACCATTCGGTGGCTACACCTTC. Translation gives CASGLGQEPFGGYTF.